A selection of T cell receptor beta chains follows, all from one sample in a study of T cell responses to AZD1222 COVID-19 vaccine. Using immunoSEQ multiplex PCR, the repertoire was profiled, and TCRdb retains in-frame clones only, with some absent. The sample lists about 170,000 clones, 85% to 90% occurring once. Sequenced here: peripheral blood, sampled on day 0 of AZD1222 vaccination. These receptors all come from an adult in good health. CDR3s include the opening cysteine and the closing phenylalanine or tryptophan. Each record gives: D gene, clone size, V gene, J gene, CDR3 protein, CDR3 DNA. A D gene is named only where the DNA matches it firmly. Clone size is given for some rows only: seen once, a few or many times, or a class if the clone is expanded.

d_gene: NA
abundance: NA
v_gene: TRBV6-5
j_gene: TRBJ2-3
CDR3aa: CASTRSIEITDTQYF
CDR3nt: TGTGCCAGCACTCGGAGTATCGAGATCACAGATACGCAGTATTTT

d_gene: TRBD1
abundance: NA
v_gene: TRBV5-1
j_gene: TRBJ1-1
CDR3aa: CASSGGQGVNTEAFF
CDR3nt: TGCGCCAGCAGCGGTGGACAGGGGGTAAACACTGAAGCTTTCTTT

d_gene: TRBD2
abundance: NA
v_gene: TRBV9
j_gene: TRBJ2-1
CDR3aa: CASSASSGGVYEQFF
CDR3nt: TGTGCCAGCAGCGCTAGTAGCGGGGGGGTCTATGAGCAGTTCTTC

d_gene: NA
abundance: once
v_gene: TRBV10-1
j_gene: TRBJ2-1
CDR3aa: CASSEYGGTGSSFDEQFF
CDR3nt: TGCGCCAGCAGTGAGTACGGGGGTACGGGATCTAGTTTCGATGAGCAGTTCTTC

d_gene: NA
abundance: NA
v_gene: TRBV6-2/TRBV6-3
j_gene: TRBJ1-5
CDR3aa: CASSYLTGNQPQHF
CDR3nt: TGTGCCAGCAGTTACCTTACGGGGAATCAGCCCCAGCATTTT

d_gene: TRBD2
abundance: NA
v_gene: TRBV19
j_gene: TRBJ2-1
CDR3aa: CASSIGLAGGNEQFF
CDR3nt: TGTGCCAGTAGTATAGGACTAGCGGGGGGCAATGAGCAGTTCTTC

d_gene: TRBD1
abundance: NA
v_gene: TRBV12-3/TRBV12-4
j_gene: TRBJ1-1
CDR3aa: CASSNTGGTEAFF
CDR3nt: TGTGCCAGCAGCAATACAGGGGGCACTGAAGCTTTCTTT

d_gene: TRBD1
abundance: once
v_gene: TRBV15
j_gene: TRBJ1-4
CDR3aa: CATSLRQGKFEKLFF
CDR3nt: TGTGCCACCAGCCTGAGACAGGGTAAATTTGAAAAACTGTTTTTT

d_gene: TRBD1
abundance: NA
v_gene: TRBV12-3/TRBV12-4
j_gene: TRBJ1-1
CDR3aa: CASGHRGEAFF
CDR3nt: TGTGCCAGCGGACACAGGGGTGAAGCTTTCTTT

d_gene: NA
abundance: once
v_gene: TRBV19
j_gene: TRBJ2-3
CDR3aa: CASSDRPSDTQYF
CDR3nt: TGTGCCAGTAGTGATAGACCTTCAGATACGCAGTATTTT

d_gene: TRBD1
abundance: NA
v_gene: TRBV7-9
j_gene: TRBJ2-3
CDR3aa: CASSLVTGADTQYF
CDR3nt: TGTGCCAGCAGCTTAGTGACAGGGGCAGATACGCAGTATTTT

d_gene: TRBD1
abundance: NA
v_gene: TRBV7-8
j_gene: TRBJ1-3
CDR3aa: CASSLIAIRGPNSSGNTIYF
CDR3nt: TGTGCCAGCAGCTTAATCGCTATCAGGGGGCCTAATAGCTCTGGAAACACCATATATTTT

d_gene: NA
abundance: NA
v_gene: TRBV2
j_gene: TRBJ1-5
CDR3aa: CASRGDQNQPQHF
CDR3nt: TGTGCCAGCAGGGGGGACCAGAATCAGCCCCAGCATTTT

d_gene: NA
abundance: NA
v_gene: TRBV7-9
j_gene: TRBJ1-2
CDR3aa: CASSRSQAGRVNYGYTF
CDR3nt: TGTGCCAGCAGCCGCAGTCAGGCAGGGAGAGTCAACTATGGCTACACCTTC

d_gene: TRBD1
abundance: NA
v_gene: TRBV27
j_gene: TRBJ2-7
CDR3aa: CASRGRTGVEQYF
CDR3nt: TGTGCCAGCAGGGGAAGGACAGGGGTCGAGCAGTACTTC

d_gene: NA
abundance: once
v_gene: TRBV6-5
j_gene: TRBJ1-1
CDR3aa: CASSYRGNTEAFF
CDR3nt: TGTGCCAGCAGTTACCGGGGGAACACTGAAGCTTTCTTT

d_gene: NA
abundance: NA
v_gene: TRBV10-3
j_gene: TRBJ1-1
CDR3aa: CAISDWAGERAEAFF
CDR3nt: TGTGCCATCAGTGATTGGGCCGGGGAGAGGGCTGAAGCTTTCTTT

d_gene: NA
abundance: NA
v_gene: TRBV6-1
j_gene: TRBJ2-7
CDR3aa: CASSAPLFGVFDEQYF
CDR3nt: TGTGCCAGCAGTGCCCCCCTTTTCGGGGTCTTTGACGAGCAGTACTTC

d_gene: NA
abundance: once
v_gene: TRBV29-1
j_gene: TRBJ1-3
CDR3aa: CSVDLGGLGNTIYF
CDR3nt: TGCAGCGTTGATCTTGGGGGGCTCGGAAACACCATATATTTT

d_gene: TRBD1
abundance: NA
v_gene: TRBV7-6
j_gene: TRBJ1-6
CDR3aa: CASSQIDRDNSPLHF
CDR3nt: TGTGCCAGCAGTCAAATCGACAGGGACAATTCACCCCTCCACTTT

d_gene: NA
abundance: once
v_gene: TRBV30
j_gene: TRBJ2-5
CDR3aa: CAWSPGTVETQYF
CDR3nt: TGTGCCTGGAGTCCGGGGACGGTAGAGACCCAGTACTTC

d_gene: NA
abundance: NA
v_gene: TRBV27
j_gene: TRBJ1-1
CDR3aa: CASSLLPRGRVGTEAFF
CDR3nt: TGTGCCAGCAGTTTACTGCCCAGGGGTCGGGTGGGCACTGAAGCTTTCTTT

d_gene: NA
abundance: NA
v_gene: TRBV7-2
j_gene: TRBJ1-5
CDR3aa: CASSLEDGYNQPQHF
CDR3nt: TGTGCCAGCAGCCTCGAGGACGGGTACAATCAGCCCCAGCATTTT

d_gene: NA
abundance: NA
v_gene: TRBV6-2/TRBV6-3
j_gene: TRBJ2-1
CDR3aa: CASSSVLGRFDEQFF
CDR3nt: TGTGCCAGCAGTTCCGTTTTGGGTCGGTTTGATGAGCAGTTCTTC

d_gene: NA
abundance: NA
v_gene: TRBV5-1
j_gene: TRBJ2-2
CDR3aa: CASTERGPVAGELFF
CDR3nt: TGCGCCAGCACCGAGAGGGGCCCGGTGGCCGGGGAGCTGTTTTTT

d_gene: NA
abundance: NA
v_gene: TRBV24-1
j_gene: TRBJ1-1
CDR3aa: CATSDTSNTEAFF
CDR3nt: TGTGCCACCTCGGACACATCGAACACTGAAGCTTTCTTT

d_gene: NA
abundance: NA
v_gene: TRBV12-3/TRBV12-4
j_gene: TRBJ2-1
CDR3aa: CATTGPNEQFF
CDR3nt: TGTGCCACCACAGGGCCCAATGAGCAGTTCTTC

d_gene: NA
abundance: NA
v_gene: TRBV2
j_gene: TRBJ2-7
CDR3aa: CASSSPGLGSHEQYF
CDR3nt: TGTGCCAGCAGTTCTCCTGGGTTGGGGTCCCACGAGCAGTACTTC

d_gene: NA
abundance: NA
v_gene: TRBV7-2
j_gene: TRBJ1-3
CDR3aa: CASSSRGISGNTIYF
CDR3nt: TGTGCCAGCAGCTCGCGGGGTATCTCTGGAAACACCATATATTTT

d_gene: NA
abundance: NA
v_gene: TRBV6-5
j_gene: TRBJ1-1
CDR3aa: CASSYKKMNTEAFF
CDR3nt: TGTGCCAGCAGTTATAAAAAGATGAACACTGAAGCTTTCTTT

d_gene: TRBD2
abundance: NA
v_gene: TRBV27
j_gene: TRBJ2-2
CDR3aa: CASSPGLAVGELFF
CDR3nt: TGTGCCAGCAGTCCCGGACTAGCGGTCGGGGAGCTGTTTTTT

d_gene: NA
abundance: NA
v_gene: TRBV12-5
j_gene: TRBJ2-3
CDR3aa: CASGLGPTGTDTQYF
CDR3nt: TGTGCTAGTGGTTTGGGACCGACGGGAACAGATACGCAGTATTTT